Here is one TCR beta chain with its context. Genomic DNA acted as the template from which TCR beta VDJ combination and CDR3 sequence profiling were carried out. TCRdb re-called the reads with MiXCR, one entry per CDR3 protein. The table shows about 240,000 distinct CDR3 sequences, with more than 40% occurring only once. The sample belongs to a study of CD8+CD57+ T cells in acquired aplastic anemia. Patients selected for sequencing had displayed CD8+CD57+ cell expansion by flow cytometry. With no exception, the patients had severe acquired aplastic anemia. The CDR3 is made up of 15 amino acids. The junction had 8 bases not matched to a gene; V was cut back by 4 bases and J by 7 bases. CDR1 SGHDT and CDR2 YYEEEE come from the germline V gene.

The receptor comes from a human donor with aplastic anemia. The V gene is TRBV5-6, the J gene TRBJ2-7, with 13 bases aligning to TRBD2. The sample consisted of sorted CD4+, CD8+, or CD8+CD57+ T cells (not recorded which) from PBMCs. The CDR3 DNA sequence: TGTGCCAGCAGCCACGGACTAGCGGGAGCGGATGAGCAGTACTTC. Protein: CASSHGLAGADEQYF.